The clone carrying this T cell receptor beta chain was counted only a few times. Antigen specificity is unknown. The data were obtained in a study of cytomegalovirus exposure and HLA in healthy donors. Study observations and caveats: Some V segments could not be told apart, so they were left out, TRBV6-2 and TRBV6-3 among them.

The PCR employed 60 Vbeta primers together with 13 Jbeta primers. Using immunoSEQ multiplex PCR, the repertoire was profiled, and TCRdb retains in-frame clones only, with some absent. The sample comprises 90,000 to 120,000 clones, 50% to 65% of which are singletons, and less than 4.5% rests with the top ten. J lost 0 bases, V lost 4 bases, and 10 bases had no gene match. Germline assignment: CDR1 SGHNT and CDR2 YYREEE (reference sequence). The length of the CDR3 is 16 residues. Sample: PBMCs. The sequence came from a man aged 25-45 years in good health and CMV-seropositive. The V call is TRBV5-4, the J call TRBJ2-7, with 7 bases identical to TRBD1. The CDR3 nucleotides are TGTGCCAGCAGCGGCCCTAACAGGGGACCCTCCTACGAGCAGTACTTC. Protein product: CASSGPNRGPSYEQYF.